The subject of this entry is one T cell receptor beta chain. Its antigen is unknown. The V gene's germline CDR1 is SGHRS and CDR2 YFSETQ. The CDR3 totals 14 residues. Trimming stripped 2 bases from V and 4 bases from J, with 12 bases between. 13 Jbeta primers and 60 Vbeta primers were used for the PCR. Data came from immunoSEQ multiplex PCR; TCRdb stores just in-frame clones and leaves some out. This sample has 170,000 or so clones, with around three quarters found just once. This sample is part of a study of cytomegalovirus exposure and HLA in healthy donors. Study outcomes and limitations: TCR beta V- and J-gene trimming, according to a later analysis, was linked to a missense DCLRE1C variant.

The chain joins TRBV5-1 to TRBJ1-1, with D perhaps TRBD1 (6 bases). Source material: PBMCs. The clonotype comes from a man in his forties in good health and CMV-seronegative. DNA for the CDR3: TGCGCCAGCAGCTTTTTCCAGGGGAGCACTGAAGCTTTCTTT. Amino acids: CASSFFQGSTEAFF.